A selection of T cell receptor beta chains follows, all from one sample in a study of CD8+CD57+ T cells in acquired aplastic anemia. From the reads, TCRdb called clonotypes with MiXCR, one entry per CDR3 protein. The data contain about 210,000 distinct CDR3 sequences, about 37% of them singletons. Source material: sorted CD4+, CD8+, or CD8+CD57+ T cells (not recorded which) from PBMCs. The receptors here all came from a human donor in good health, serving as a control. CDR3s include the opening cysteine and the closing phenylalanine or tryptophan. The order of the fields is V gene, D gene, J gene, clone size, CDR3 DNA, CDR3 protein. A D gene is named only where the DNA matches it firmly. Not every row has a clone size; where given, it reads once, few, many or a size class.

TRBV29-1	TRBD1	TRBJ1-1	NA	TGCAGCTCGAGGACAGGTACCACTGAAGCTTTCTTT	CSSRTGTTEAFF
TRBV2	TRBD1	TRBJ1-1	NA	TGTGCCAGCAGGTCAGCGGGACAGCCGAACACTGAAGCTTTCTTT	CASRSAGQPNTEAFF
TRBV2	NA	TRBJ2-1	many	TGTGCCAGCAGTGCCCTATACAATGAGCAGTTCTTC	CASSALYNEQFF
TRBV11-2	TRBD2	TRBJ2-3	NA	TGTGCCAGCAGCCAACTAGCGGGGGGCACATATACGCAGTATTTT	CASSQLAGGTYTQYF
TRBV28	NA	TRBJ2-7	few	TGTGCCAGCAGTTTGGGAGGGGGTCGGCCCTACGAGCAGTACTTC	CASSLGGGRPYEQYF
TRBV15	TRBD1	TRBJ2-7	NA	TGTGCCACCAGCAGTCTTCAGACAGGGAGTAATGGCGAGCAGTACTTC	CATSSLQTGSNGEQYF
TRBV4-1	NA	TRBJ2-2	NA	TGCGCCAGCAGCCAACTATACACCGGGGAGCTGTTTTTT	CASSQLYTGELFF
TRBV2	NA	TRBJ1-2	NA	TGTGCCAGCACCTTGACGGCTAACTATGGCTACACCTTC	CASTLTANYGYTF
TRBV19	TRBD1	TRBJ1-2	many	TGTGCCAGTAGTCCGGGACAGCTGACGACCCTCCTGATAAACTATGGCTACACCTTC	CASSPGQLTTLLINYGYTF
TRBV7-9	NA	TRBJ1-1	many	TGTGCCAGCAGCCCAAAGAACACTGAAGCTTTCTTT	CASSPKNTEAFF
TRBV29-1	NA	TRBJ1-1	many	TGCAGCGTTGTCGGGACATTGAACACTGAAGCTTTCTTT	CSVVGTLNTEAFF
TRBV15	NA	TRBJ1-5	NA	TGTGCCACCAGCAGAGATCCGGGGCAGGGCCCTAAGCATTTT	CATSRDPGQGPKHF
TRBV2	TRBD1	TRBJ2-5	NA	TGTGCCAGCACCCAACAGGGGGCGACTTGGGAGACCCAGTACTTC	CASTQQGATWETQYF
TRBV15	TRBD2	TRBJ2-1	many	TGTGCCACCAGCAGAGGGGGATTAGCGGGGGTCATTGAGCAGTTCTTC	CATSRGGLAGVIEQFF
TRBV30	NA	TRBJ1-4	NA	TGTGCCTTGGACCGGGACTTTAATGAAAAACTGTTTTTT	CALDRDFNEKLFF
TRBV20-1	NA	TRBJ2-2	few	TGCAGTGCTGTACCATCCTTGGACACCGGGGAGCTGTTTTTT	CSAVPSLDTGELFF
TRBV7-9	NA	TRBJ1-3	few	TGTGCCAGCCGTAGAACAGGGTTTTTATTGAACACCATATATTTT	CASRRTGFLLNTIYF
TRBV7-8	TRBD1	TRBJ1-6	many	TGTGCCAGCAGCCCTCCGGACAGGGATGGGTCACCCCTCCACTTT	CASSPPDRDGSPLHF
TRBV19	NA	TRBJ1-3	NA	TGTGCCAGTAGTATCGGAGGAAACACCATATATTTT	CASSIGGNTIYF
TRBV24-1	TRBD1	TRBJ2-1	NA	TGTGCCGCCAAGGACAGGACCTACAATGAGCAGTTCTTC	CAAKDRTYNEQFF
TRBV10-3	TRBD1	TRBJ1-4	NA	TGTGCCAGCTCTCCCACCGGGACAGAGGGAAAACTGTTTTTT	CASSPTGTEGKLFF
TRBV7-9	NA	TRBJ2-7	NA	TGTGCCAGCAGCTTGGTGACAGGATTAAAGTACTTC	CASSLVTGLKYF
TRBV25-1	TRBD2	TRBJ2-7	once	TGTGCCAGCAGTGGTAGCGGGACCAACTACGAGCAGTACTTC	CASSGSGTNYEQYF
TRBV7-3	NA	TRBJ1-2	few	TGTGCCAGCAGCTTGGTTGGAGCTAACTATGGCTACACCTTC	CASSLVGANYGYTF
TRBV24-1	NA	TRBJ2-5	NA	TGTGCCACCAGTGATCGTAGAAAGGAGACCCAGTACTTC	CATSDRRKETQYF
TRBV2	NA	TRBJ2-7	many	TGTGCCAGTATTAGAAGGGGGGTCCTAAATGGAGACGAGCAGTACTTC	CASIRRGVLNGDEQYF
TRBV24-1	NA	TRBJ1-1	NA	TGTGCCACCAGGCCAACCCAGGGGAACACGGAATCTTTCTTT	CATRPTQGNTESFF
TRBV19	NA	TRBJ1-2	many	TGTGCCAGTAGTATTTGGACAGACTCAAACTATGGCTACACCTTC	CASSIWTDSNYGYTF
TRBV24-1	NA	TRBJ2-5	many	TGTGCCACCAGTGATTTGAGCAGGCGGCAAGAGACCCAGTACTTC	CATSDLSRRQETQYF
TRBV20-1	NA	TRBJ1-2	many	TGCAGTGCTAGACGTACAGGGTCAGATGGCTACACCTTC	CSARRTGSDGYTF
TRBV18	NA	TRBJ2-7	few	TGTGCCAGCTCACCTAGCCGGGACTTAACCTACGAGCAGTACTTC	CASSPSRDLTYEQYF
TRBV25-1	NA	TRBJ1-2	once	TGCGCCAACAGTGAGGGGAGCCAAACGGGGAAGGGCTACACCTTC	CANSEGSQTGKGYTF
TRBV11-2	TRBD1	TRBJ2-1	many	TGTGCCAGCAGGCGGACAGGGTTCCATGAGCAGTTCTTC	CASRRTGFHEQFF
TRBV6-1	NA	TRBJ1-1	few	TGTGCCAGCAGCCCCTCTCGTACAAGCAAGGACACTGAAGCTTTCTTT	CASSPSRTSKDTEAFF
TRBV10-2	NA	TRBJ2-3	NA	TGCGCCAGCACCCAAACTGGGACTAGCACAGATACGCAGTATTTT	CASTQTGTSTDTQYF
TRBV20-1	NA	TRBJ2-7	many	TGCAGGGAGGGTGAACGCTCCTACGAGCAGTACTTC	CREGERSYEQYF
TRBV10-3	TRBD1	TRBJ1-5	many	TGTGCCATCAGCCCGACAGGGTATTATCAGCCCCAGCATTTT	CAISPTGYYQPQHF
TRBV7-9	NA	TRBJ2-7	few	TGTGCCAGCAGCTCAGGACAGACGAGCTCCTACGAGCAGTACTTC	CASSSGQTSSYEQYF
TRBV15	NA	TRBJ2-7	NA	TGTGCCACCAGCAGAGATCGGAGGAGGGGACTGGTCGAGCAGTACTTC	CATSRDRRRGLVEQYF
TRBV12-3/TRBV12-4	NA	TRBJ1-5	NA	TGTGCCAGCAGAACAGATGGGTGGAATCAGCCCCAGCATTTT	CASRTDGWNQPQHF
TRBV5-1	NA	TRBJ1-2	many	TGCGCCAGCAGCTTGGATCGGGCCTCAGGTGGTGGCTACACCTTC	CASSLDRASGGGYTF
TRBV5-1	TRBD1	TRBJ1-4	few	TGCGCCAGCAGTCTAAACAGGGGACCGAATGAAAAACTGTTTTTT	CASSLNRGPNEKLFF
TRBV9	TRBD2	TRBJ2-7	NA	TGTGCCAGCAGCCCCAGGTGGCGGGAGGGTGACCCCTACGAGCAGTACTTC	CASSPRWREGDPYEQYF
TRBV2	TRBD2	TRBJ2-7	many	TGTGCCAGCACCCTTGAGTCCGGGGGGTACGAGCAGTACTTC	CASTLESGGYEQYF
TRBV11-2	NA	TRBJ1-1	few	TGTGCCAGCAGACAAATAAGGGGAAAGGGTCGGTTTAACACTGAAGCTTTCTTT	CASRQIRGKGRFNTEAFF
TRBV15	TRBD1	TRBJ2-7	NA	TGTGCCACCAGCAGAGATTTTCCCGACAGGGGGCGCGAGCAGTACTTC	CATSRDFPDRGREQYF
TRBV24-1	TRBD1	TRBJ2-3	many	TGTGCCACAAAGGGCAGGGGGCTCACAGATACGCAGTATTTT	CATKGRGLTDTQYF
TRBV5-1	NA	TRBJ1-1	many	TGCGCCAGCAGCTTCGGGCAGCGGAACACTGAAGCTTTCTTT	CASSFGQRNTEAFF
TRBV12-3/TRBV12-4	NA	TRBJ1-4	few	TGTGCCAGCAGTTTGGGGGGTTCTGGCGAAAAACTGTTTTTT	CASSLGGSGEKLFF
TRBV7-6	NA	TRBJ1-2	NA	TGTGCCAGCAGCTTAGTGAAGGAGACAGCCTATGGCTACACCTTC	CASSLVKETAYGYTF
TRBV5-1	TRBD2	TRBJ2-7	NA	TGCGCCAGCAGCTTGGATACTAGCGGGGGCCTCTCCTACGAGCAGTACTTC	CASSLDTSGGLSYEQYF
TRBV10-3	NA	TRBJ1-6	NA	TGTGCCATCAGTCCCGGGGTATCGGGGGATTCACCCCTCCACTTT	CAISPGVSGDSPLHF
TRBV7-9	NA	TRBJ2-6	many	TGTGCCAGCAGCTTCACAAAATTTAGAAGCTCTGGGGCCAACGTCCTGACTTTC	CASSFTKFRSSGANVLTF
TRBV2	NA	TRBJ1-5	NA	TGTGCCAGCAGCAGGGGTCAGCCCCAGCATTTT	CASSRGQPQHF
TRBV5-1	TRBD2	TRBJ2-6	NA	TGCGCCAGCAGCTTAGCGGGGCCGGTGAGCTCTGGGGCCAACGTCCTGACTTTC	CASSLAGPVSSGANVLTF
TRBV12-3/TRBV12-4	TRBD1	TRBJ2-7	many	TGTGCCAGCAGTCCTAGGCGGACAGGGGGGGACTACGAGCAGTACTTC	CASSPRRTGGDYEQYF
TRBV7-2	NA	TRBJ1-2	many	TGTGCCAGCAGCTTAAGCGGGTCCAACTATGGCTACACCTTC	CASSLSGSNYGYTF
TRBV20-1	NA	TRBJ1-1	NA	TGCAGTGCTAGAAACAGGATGAACACTGAGGCTCTCTTT	CSARNRMNTEALF